This T cell receptor (beta chain) was captured by sequencing in a study of T cells in Graves' hyperthyroidism and ophthalmopathy. Study in general: Specimen type is peripheral blood, collected at initial diagnosis prior to any treatment. Study observations and caveats: Among clonotypes expanded in thyroid above 0.001, most were also found in blood.

The sample holds a few counts of this clonotype. The antigen is not known. Using RNA transcripts as the source, TCR beta CDR3 regions were amplified. TCR CDR3 regions were first amplified by RT-PCR with HTBI primers. TCRdb redid the calling of the multiplex PCR reads with MiXCR, one entry per CDR3 protein. Of around 270,000 distinct CDR3 sequences in the sample, about 19% were seen once. Inclusion characteristics of ophthalmopathy patients comprised a Clinical Activity Score of at least 3, a NOSPECS grade of at least 4, and duration under 3 months. The diagnoses drew upon clinical symptoms, serum thyroxine and TRAb, thyroid ultrasound and orbital computed tomography. The CDR3 contains 16 residues. V shed 2 bases and J 0 bases; nucleotides not matched to a gene: 2. Germline V CDR1 and CDR2: MNHNY, SVGAGI (reference sequence).

Specimen: blood. The TCR was taken from a man aged 50 to 60 with Graves' ophthalmopathy. The genes are TRBV6-6 and TRBJ1-3, with 9 nucleotides matching TRBD1. This CDR3 reads CASSYGTGSSGNTIYF. The CDR3 region has the DNA TGTGCCAGCAGTTACGGGACAGGGAGCTCTGGAAACACCATATATTTT.